These 18 T cell receptor beta chains share one sample of origin, sequenced in a study of blood T cell repertoires in COVID-19. Method: immunoSEQ multiplex PCR; TCRdb's copy keeps in-frame clones and lacks some. The table records 130,000 to 150,000 clones, around 81% of them present only once. The sequenced material came from peripheral blood. These receptors all come from a human donor in a cohort sampled during active COVID-19.

CDR3 DNA sequence: TGTGCCAGCAGTCGACCCCGGACAGGGGGTCTCACTGAAGCTTTCTTT. Translated: CASSRPRTGGLTEAFF. The chain carries TRBV6-6 and TRBJ1-1; 10 bases fit TRBD1. The CDR3 has 16 residues. J gave up 4 bases and V 5 bases, and 10 bases lay outside the gene matches. Germline loops: CDR1 MNHNY, CDR2 SVGAGI (reference sequence).

The genes are TRBV7-9 and TRBJ1-4; D is unclear. Germline loops: CDR1 SEHNR, CDR2 FQNEAQ (reference sequence). The CDR3 consists of 15 residues. V was shortened by 1 base and J by 8 bases, with 14 bases between the two germline ends. DNA for the CDR3: TGTGCCAGCAGCTTAGTGGGCAGTGCGGGGGAAAAACTGTTTTTT. Protein product: CASSLVGSAGEKLFF.

The chain combines TRBV7-9 with TRBJ2-7; 7 bases agree with TRBD2. The trim removed 1 base at V and 3 bases at J, leaving 6 bases unmatched. The V gene's germline CDR1 is SEHNR and CDR2 FQNEAQ (reference sequence). The CDR3 runs to 15 residues. This CDR3 is CASSLGGEGIYEQYF. DNA of the CDR3: TGTGCCAGCAGCTTAGGGGGGGAGGGTATCTACGAGCAGTACTTC.

The chain has TRBV28 and TRBJ2-7, with 7 bases matching TRBD2. There are 16 residues in the CDR3. Germline values: CDR1 MDHEN, CDR2 SYDVKM. V lost 3 bases to trimming and J lost 2 bases; unmatched junction nucleotides: 10. The CDR3 loop reads CASSFSSGRLTYEQYF. Here the CDR3 DNA reads TGTGCCAGCAGTTTTTCTAGCGGAAGACTAACCTACGAGCAGTACTTC.

The rearrangement uses TRBV7-9 and TRBJ1-4; TRBD1 aligns across 11 bases. CDR1 and CDR2 (germline): SEHNR, FQNEAQ (reference sequence). The V and J ends lost 5 bases and 7 bases, in that order; junction bases with no gene match: 3. The CDR3 runs to 14 residues. DNA of the CDR3: TGTGCCAGCAGCCTAGGGACAGGGGGTGAAAAACTGTTTTTT. It yields the protein CASSLGTGGEKLFF.

The chain uses TRBV28 and TRBJ1-2, with 10 bases lining up with TRBD1. CDR3 length: 16 residues. The J segment lost 0 bases and the V segment lost 2 bases, leaving 3 bases of the junction unmatched. Germline assignment: CDR1 MDHEN and CDR2 SYDVKM. The CDR3 loop is CASSLGTGDSNYGYTF. DNA for the CDR3: TGTGCCAGCAGTTTAGGGACAGGGGACTCTAACTATGGCTACACCTTC.

This chain links TRBV2 with TRBJ2-7; a weak D match, TRBD1 (6 bases). Germline CDR1 and CDR2: SNHLY and FYNNEI. The CDR3 has 11 amino acids. Deletions cut 7 bases from V and 7 bases from J, with 11 bases between. CDR3 nucleotide sequence: TGTGCCAGCACGATAGGGGGAGAGCAGTACTTC. Its protein is CASTIGGEQYF.

This sequence joins TRBV12-3 or TRBV12-4 and TRBJ2-5; TRBD1 aligns across 9 bases. V lost 5 bases, J lost 5 bases, and 3 bases stayed unmatched. The CDR3 spans 13 residues. The CDR3 reads CASSPTGGETQYF. DNA of the CDR3: TGTGCCAGCAGTCCAACAGGGGGCGAGACCCAGTACTTC.

The chain combines TRBV27 with TRBJ2-3; 10 bases match TRBD2. The V gene end was trimmed by 5 bases and the J gene end by 5 bases; junction bases not matched to a gene: 10. The CDR3 contains 16 residues. Germline values: CDR1 MNHEY, CDR2 SMNVEV (reference sequence). CDR3 DNA: TGTGCCAGCAGTCCAGCGGGAGGGCCTAGGGGAGATACGCAGTATTTT. This sequence encodes CASSPAGGPRGDTQYF.

This clone was seen once. The gene calls are TRBV6-5 and TRBJ1-5; D is possibly TRBD1 (5 bases). Germline V gene lookup returns CDR1 MNHEY and CDR2 SVGAGI. With 0 bases removed from V and 3 bases from J, the gap between germline ends came to 6 bases. The CDR3 extends over 14 amino acids. This chain's CDR3 is CASSYSRVNQPQHF. The CDR3 coding sequence is TGTGCCAGCAGTTACTCCAGGGTCAATCAGCCCCAGCATTTT.

The chain couples TRBV7-9 to TRBJ1-5, with TRBD1 identical over 7 bases. Looked up from germline, CDR1 is SEHNR and CDR2 is FQNEAQ (reference sequence). The CDR3 consists of 16 residues. After removal of 1 base from V and 1 base from J, the junction contained 4 bases not matched to a gene. CDR3 in amino acids: CASSLDGTVSNQPQHF. The CDR3 bases are TGTGCCAGCAGCTTAGATGGGACAGTAAGCAATCAGCCCCAGCATTTT.

This clone was recorded only once. The chain combines TRBV11-2 with TRBJ2-5; TRBD2 agrees at 7 bases. This CDR3 has 14 residues. V trimming: 3 bases; J trimming: 3 bases; junction bases outside the gene matches: 4. Per germline, CDR1 SGHAT and CDR2 FQNNGV. CDR3 in DNA: TGTGCCAGCAGCTTTTCCGGGGGGAAAGAGACCCAGTACTTC. Translated, it gives CASSFSGGKETQYF.

The rearrangement links TRBV5-1 to TRBJ2-2; D remains unclear. The CDR3 sequence is 15 residues long. Germline V gene lookup returns CDR1 SGHRS and CDR2 YFSETQ. Between the trimmed V and J ends, which lost 0 bases and 0 bases, there was a span of 6 bases. The CDR3 bases are TGCGCCAGCAGCTTGGCTGTGTCGAACACCGGGGAGCTGTTTTTT. Its translation: CASSLAVSNTGELFF.

In nucleotides, the CDR3 is TGTGCCAGCAGTTACTCAAGCAGGGTACGAACTGAAGCTTTCTTT. Translating it yields CASSYSSRVRTEAFF. V and J are TRBV6-5 and TRBJ1-1, with a tentative D call TRBD1 (5 bases). The length of the CDR3 is 15 residues. Trimming shortened V by 0 bases and J by 5 bases, and 13 bases separated the two germline ends. CDR1 MNHEY and CDR2 SVGAGI come from the germline V gene.

This rearrangement joins TRBV2 to TRBJ2-5; tentatively, D is TRBD1 (6 bases). CDR3 length: 12 amino acids. Germline lookup yields CDR1 SNHLY and CDR2 FYNNEI. The germline V and J ends were trimmed by 4 bases and 5 bases, with 8 bases remaining between them. CDR3 protein: CASSVRGETQYF. The CDR3 DNA is TGTGCCAGCAGTGTCAGGGGCGAGACCCAGTACTTC.

This clone is a singleton in its sample. The chain employs TRBV5-1 and TRBJ2-5; 7 positions agree with TRBD1. Germline V gene lookup returns CDR1 SGHRS and CDR2 YFSETQ. The V segment lost 4 bases and the J segment 3 bases; nucleotides outside the gene matches: 6. This CDR3 region has 14 residues. The CDR3: CASSQGQLEETQYF. The CDR3 DNA reads as TGCGCCAGCAGCCAGGGACAGCTGGAAGAGACCCAGTACTTC. Based on the CDR3 plus reference TRBV5-1 and TRBJ2-5, the full variable domain is KAGVTQTPRYLIKTRGQQVTLSCSPISGHRSVSWYQQTPGQGLQFLFEYFSETQRNKGNFPGRFSGRQFSNSRSEMNVSTLELGDSALYLCASSQGQLEETQYFGPGTRLLVL.

This chain joins TRBV27 and TRBJ1-6, with TRBD1 identical over 9 bases. This CDR3 has 16 residues. Trimming removed 2 bases from V and 6 bases from J; junction bases left unmatched: 5. The V gene's germline CDR1 is MNHEY and CDR2 SMNVEV (reference sequence). The DNA of the CDR3 is TGTGCCAGCAGTTTAGGGGGGGACAGGGTTAATTCACCCCTCCACTTT. It specifies CASSLGGDRVNSPLHF.

The chain employs TRBV25-1 and TRBJ1-3; the match to TRBD1 covers 7 bases. Germline V lookup: CDR1 MGHDK, CDR2 SYGVNS. This CDR3 contains 15 residues. Unmatched junction bases numbered 5, after V lost 3 bases and J lost 3 bases. The CDR3 DNA follows: TGTGCCAGCAGTGACCCCCGACAGGGTGGAAACACCATATATTTT. Translated, it gives CASSDPRQGGNTIYF.